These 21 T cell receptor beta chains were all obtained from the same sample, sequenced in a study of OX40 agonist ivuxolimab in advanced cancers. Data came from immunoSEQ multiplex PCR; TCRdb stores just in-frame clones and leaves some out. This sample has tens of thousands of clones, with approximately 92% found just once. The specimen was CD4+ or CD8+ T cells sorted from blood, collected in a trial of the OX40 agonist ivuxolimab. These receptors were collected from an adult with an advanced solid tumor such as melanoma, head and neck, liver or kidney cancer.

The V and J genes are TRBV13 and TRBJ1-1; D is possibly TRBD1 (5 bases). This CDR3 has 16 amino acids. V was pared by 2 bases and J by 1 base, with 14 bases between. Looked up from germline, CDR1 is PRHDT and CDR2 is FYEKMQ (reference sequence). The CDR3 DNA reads TGTGCCAGCAGCTTAAGTCGATGGGGGGAGAACACTGAAGCTTTCTTT. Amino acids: CASSLSRWGENTEAFF.

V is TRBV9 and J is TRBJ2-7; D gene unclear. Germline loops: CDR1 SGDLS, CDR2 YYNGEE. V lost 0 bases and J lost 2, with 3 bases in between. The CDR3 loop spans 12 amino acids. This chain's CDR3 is CASSVDPYEQYF. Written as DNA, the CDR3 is TGTGCCAGCAGCGTAGATCCCTACGAGCAGTACTTC.

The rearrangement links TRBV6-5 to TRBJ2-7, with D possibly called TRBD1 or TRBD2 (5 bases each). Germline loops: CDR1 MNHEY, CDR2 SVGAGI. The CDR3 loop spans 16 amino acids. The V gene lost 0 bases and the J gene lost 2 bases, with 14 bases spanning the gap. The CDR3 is CASSYSMGERPYEQYF. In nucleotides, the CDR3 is TGTGCCAGCAGTTACTCGATGGGGGAGAGACCCTACGAGCAGTACTTC.

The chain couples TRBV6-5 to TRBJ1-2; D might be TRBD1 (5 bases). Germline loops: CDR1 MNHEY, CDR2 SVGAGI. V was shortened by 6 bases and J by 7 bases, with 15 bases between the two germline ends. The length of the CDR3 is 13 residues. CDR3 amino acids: CASSPGTMSGYTF. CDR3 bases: TGTGCCAGCAGCCCCGGGACTATGTCTGGCTACACCTTC.

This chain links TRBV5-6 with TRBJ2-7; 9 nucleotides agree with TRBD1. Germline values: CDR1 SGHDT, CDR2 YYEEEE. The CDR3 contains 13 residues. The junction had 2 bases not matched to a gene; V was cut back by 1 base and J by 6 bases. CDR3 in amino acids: CASSLIQGAEQYF. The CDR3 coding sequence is TGTGCCAGCAGCTTGATACAGGGGGCCGAGCAGTACTTC.

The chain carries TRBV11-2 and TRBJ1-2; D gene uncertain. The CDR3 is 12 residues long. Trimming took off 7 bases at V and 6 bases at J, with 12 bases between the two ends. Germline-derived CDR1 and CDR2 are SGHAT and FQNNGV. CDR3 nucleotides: TGTGCCAGCACCCACGAGGGTGATGGCTACACCTTC. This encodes CASTHEGDGYTF.

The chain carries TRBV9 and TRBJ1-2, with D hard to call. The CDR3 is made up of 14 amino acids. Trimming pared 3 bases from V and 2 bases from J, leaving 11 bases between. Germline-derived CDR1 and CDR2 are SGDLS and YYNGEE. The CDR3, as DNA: TGTGCCAGCAGCGGGGAGGGTCTCAACTATGGCTACACCTTC. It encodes CASSGEGLNYGYTF.

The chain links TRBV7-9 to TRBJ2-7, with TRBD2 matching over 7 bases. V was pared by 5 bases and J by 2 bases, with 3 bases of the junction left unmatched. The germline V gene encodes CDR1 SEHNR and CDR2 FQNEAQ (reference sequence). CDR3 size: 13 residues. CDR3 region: CASSPSGTYEQYF. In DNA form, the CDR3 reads TGTGCCAGCAGCCCCAGCGGGACCTACGAGCAGTACTTC.

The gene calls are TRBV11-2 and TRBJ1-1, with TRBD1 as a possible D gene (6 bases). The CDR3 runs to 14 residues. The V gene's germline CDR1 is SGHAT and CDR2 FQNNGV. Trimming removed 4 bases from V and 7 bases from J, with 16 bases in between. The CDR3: CASSSLQGQFEAFF. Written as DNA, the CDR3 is TGTGCCAGCAGCTCTCTACAGGGTCAGTTTGAAGCTTTCTTT.

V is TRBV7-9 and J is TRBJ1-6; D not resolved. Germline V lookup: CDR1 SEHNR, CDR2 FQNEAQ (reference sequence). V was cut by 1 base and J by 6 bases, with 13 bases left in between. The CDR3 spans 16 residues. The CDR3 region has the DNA TGTGCCAGCAGCTTAGAGTCCAGGCAGCTTAATTCACCCCTCCACTTT. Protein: CASSLESRQLNSPLHF.

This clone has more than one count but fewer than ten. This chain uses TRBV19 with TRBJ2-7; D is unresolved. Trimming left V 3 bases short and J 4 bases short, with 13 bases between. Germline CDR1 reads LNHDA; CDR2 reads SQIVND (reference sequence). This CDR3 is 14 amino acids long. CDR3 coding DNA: TGTGCCAGTAGTATCGACCATTCTCTATACGAGCAGTACTTC. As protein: CASSIDHSLYEQYF.

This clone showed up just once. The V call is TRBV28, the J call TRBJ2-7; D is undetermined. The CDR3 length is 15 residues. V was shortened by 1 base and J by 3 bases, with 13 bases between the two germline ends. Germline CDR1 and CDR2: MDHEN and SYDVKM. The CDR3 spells CASSLLSGSLYEQYF. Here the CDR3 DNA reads TGTGCCAGCAGTTTATTGTCCGGGTCTCTCTACGAGCAGTACTTC.

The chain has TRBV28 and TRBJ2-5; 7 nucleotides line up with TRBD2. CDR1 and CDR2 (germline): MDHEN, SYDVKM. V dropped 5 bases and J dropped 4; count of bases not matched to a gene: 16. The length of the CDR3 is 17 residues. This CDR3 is CASSPWEGLGEAETQYF. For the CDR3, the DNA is TGTGCCAGCAGTCCATGGGAGGGGCTTGGAGAGGCAGAGACCCAGTACTTC.

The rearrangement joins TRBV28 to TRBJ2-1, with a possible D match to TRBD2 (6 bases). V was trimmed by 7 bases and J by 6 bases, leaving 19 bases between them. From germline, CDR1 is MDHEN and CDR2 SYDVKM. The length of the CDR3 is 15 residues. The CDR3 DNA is TGTGCCAGCACCGCTGTCGCGGGGATCGGCAATGAGCAGTTCTTC. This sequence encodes CASTAVAGIGNEQFF.

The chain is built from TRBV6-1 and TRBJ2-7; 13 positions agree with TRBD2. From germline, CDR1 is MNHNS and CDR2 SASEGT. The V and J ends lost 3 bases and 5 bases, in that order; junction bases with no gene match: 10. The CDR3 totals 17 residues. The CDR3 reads CASSDQGLAGPFDEQYF. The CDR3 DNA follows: TGTGCCAGCAGTGACCAGGGACTAGCGGGGCCCTTTGACGAGCAGTACTTC.

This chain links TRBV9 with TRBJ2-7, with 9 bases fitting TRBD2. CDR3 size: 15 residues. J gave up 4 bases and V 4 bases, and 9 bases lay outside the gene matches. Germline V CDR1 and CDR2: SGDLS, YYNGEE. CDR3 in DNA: TGTGCCAGCAGCCCTCGGTTAGCGGGGGAATACGAGCAGTACTTC. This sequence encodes CASSPRLAGEYEQYF.

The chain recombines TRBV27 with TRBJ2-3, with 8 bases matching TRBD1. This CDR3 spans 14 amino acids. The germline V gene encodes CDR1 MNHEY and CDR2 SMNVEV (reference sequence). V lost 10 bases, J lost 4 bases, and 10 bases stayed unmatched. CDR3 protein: CATWGRGLADTQYF. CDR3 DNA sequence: TGTGCCACCTGGGGCAGGGGGCTCGCAGATACGCAGTATTTT.

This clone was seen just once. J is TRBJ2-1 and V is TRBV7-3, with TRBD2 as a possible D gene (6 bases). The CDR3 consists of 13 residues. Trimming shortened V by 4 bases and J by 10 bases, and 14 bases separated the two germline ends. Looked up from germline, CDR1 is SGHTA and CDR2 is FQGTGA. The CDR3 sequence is CASSSPAGWEQFF. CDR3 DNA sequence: TGTGCCAGCAGCTCCCCCGCGGGGTGGGAGCAGTTCTTC. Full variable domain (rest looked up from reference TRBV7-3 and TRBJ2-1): GAGVSQTPSNKVTEKGKYVELRCDPISGHTALYWYRQSLGQGPEFLIYFQGTGAADDSGLPNDRFFAVRPEGSVSTLKIQRTERGDSAVYLCASSSPAGWEQFFGPGTRLTVL.

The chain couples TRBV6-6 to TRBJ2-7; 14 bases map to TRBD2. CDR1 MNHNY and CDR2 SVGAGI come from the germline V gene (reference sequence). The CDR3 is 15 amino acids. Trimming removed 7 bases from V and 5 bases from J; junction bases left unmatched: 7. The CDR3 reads CASIRLAGGPHEQYF. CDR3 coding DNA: TGTGCCAGCATTCGACTAGCGGGAGGGCCGCACGAGCAGTACTTC.

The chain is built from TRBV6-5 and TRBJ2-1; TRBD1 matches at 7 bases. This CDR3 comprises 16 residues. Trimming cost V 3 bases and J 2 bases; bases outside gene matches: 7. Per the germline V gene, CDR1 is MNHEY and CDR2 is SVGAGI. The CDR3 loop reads CASSYSTGETYNEQFF. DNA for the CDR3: TGTGCCAGCAGTTATTCCACAGGGGAGACCTACAATGAGCAGTTCTTC.

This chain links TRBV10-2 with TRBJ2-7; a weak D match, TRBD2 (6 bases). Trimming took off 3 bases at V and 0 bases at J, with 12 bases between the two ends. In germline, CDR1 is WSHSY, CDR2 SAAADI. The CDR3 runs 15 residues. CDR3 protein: CASSDPGTDSYEQYF. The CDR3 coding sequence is TGCGCCAGCAGTGACCCCGGGACTGACTCCTACGAGCAGTACTTC.